This TCR beta chain came from a study of molecular identifiers for immune sequencing clone quantification. Trimming took off 0 bases at V and 3 bases at J, with 15 bases between the two ends. This CDR3 comprises 16 residues. Germline CDR1 and CDR2: SNHLY and FYNNEI. As regards this clonotype: No antigen is known for it.

Study outcomes and limitations: Clones with over 20 RNA copies captured over 97% of effector molecules but under 1% of naive ones. A shared barcode on identical TCR molecules could lead to underestimated sizes for highly expanded clones.

Using its own MiXCR run on the PCR reads, TCRdb lists one record per CDR3 protein. This sample has around 89,000 distinct CDR3 sequences, with roughly 19% found just once. This sequence was found in a human donor in good health. Some libraries in this study had Jurkat cell RNA spiked in. This rearrangement joins TRBV2 to TRBJ2-7; D unresolved. Material for sequencing was naive CD8+ T cells from blood, with Jurkat cell RNA spiked in. The subset was: FACS-sorted CD8+CD4-CCR7+CD45RA+ naive T cells. This CDR3 is CASSEALLTNLYEQYF. CDR3 bases: TGTGCCAGCAGTGAAGCGCTTCTAACTAACCTCTACGAGCAGTACTTC.